These T cell receptor beta chains were read from a single sample in a study of blood T cells in healthy people across ages. TCRdb re-called the 5' RACE reads through MiXCR, storing one row per CDR3 protein. The sample includes hundreds of thousands of distinct CDR3 sequences, approximately 59% of them seen just once. The sequenced sample was blood. These receptors came from a man aged 60 to 69 in good health. The CDR3 runs from the conserved cysteine through the conserved F or W. The D gene is left open where the match is weak. Expanded clones are given a class, and other clones once, few, many or no size at all.

d_call: .; j_call: TRBJ2-5; clone_size: many; v_call: TRBV29-1; cdr3_nt: TGCAGCGTCGAACGGGGGGCTGGGACGTCAGAGACCCAGTACTTC; cdr3_aa: CSVERGAGTSETQYF
d_call: TRBD1; j_call: TRBJ2-7; clone_size: .; v_call: TRBV27; cdr3_nt: TGTGCCAGCACCAGGACAGGGGGCGTCGAGCAGTACTTC; cdr3_aa: CASTRTGGVEQYF
d_call: .; j_call: TRBJ2-7; clone_size: .; v_call: TRBV7-9; cdr3_nt: TGTGCCAACAGCTTAGGGTGGCGCTACGAGCAGTACTTC; cdr3_aa: CANSLGWRYEQYF
d_call: TRBD2; j_call: TRBJ2-5; clone_size: .; v_call: TRBV7-7; cdr3_nt: TGTGCCAGCAGCTCACTAGCGGGGATTCGACAGACCCAGTACTTC; cdr3_aa: CASSSLAGIRQTQYF
d_call: .; j_call: TRBJ2-6; clone_size: .; v_call: TRBV29-1; cdr3_nt: TGCAGCGTTGAACAGTCTGGGGCCGACGTCCTGACTTTC; cdr3_aa: CSVEQSGADVLTF
d_call: .; j_call: TRBJ2-2; clone_size: few; v_call: TRBV3-1; cdr3_nt: TGTGCCACCAAAGGTCATAACACCGGGGAGCTGTTTTTT; cdr3_aa: CATKGHNTGELFF
d_call: TRBD2; j_call: TRBJ2-7; clone_size: few; v_call: TRBV6-6; cdr3_nt: TGTGCCAGCAGTTACGTAGCGGGGGGTACTATCTACGAGCAGTACTTC; cdr3_aa: CASSYVAGGTIYEQYF
d_call: TRBD2; j_call: TRBJ2-7; clone_size: .; v_call: TRBV10-3; cdr3_nt: TGTGCCATCAGTGTTGGGGCGGGAGACGAGCAGTACTTC; cdr3_aa: CAISVGAGDEQYF
d_call: .; j_call: TRBJ2-1; clone_size: .; v_call: TRBV7-2; cdr3_nt: TGTGCCAGCAGCCCTTGGGAGGAGCAGTTCTTC; cdr3_aa: CASSPWEEQFF
d_call: TRBD1; j_call: TRBJ2-1; clone_size: few; v_call: TRBV4-2; cdr3_nt: TGTGCTAGCAGCCAAGCCCGGGACAGGGGAGTTTATGAGCAGTTCTTC; cdr3_aa: CASSQARDRGVYEQFF
d_call: .; j_call: TRBJ1-2; clone_size: few; v_call: TRBV7-2; cdr3_nt: TGTGCCAGCAGCTCCGCGGGCAGGGCCTATGGCTACACCTTC; cdr3_aa: CASSSAGRAYGYTF
d_call: TRBD1; j_call: TRBJ2-3; clone_size: .; v_call: TRBV6-5; cdr3_nt: TGTGCCAGCAGCGTATCCGGGACAGGTAGCACAGATACGCAGTATTTT; cdr3_aa: CASSVSGTGSTDTQYF
d_call: .; j_call: TRBJ1-1; clone_size: .; v_call: TRBV6-2/TRBV6-3; cdr3_nt: TGTGCCAGCAAGGAGGGGAACACTGAAGCTTTCTTT; cdr3_aa: CASKEGNTEAFF
d_call: .; j_call: TRBJ1-6; clone_size: .; v_call: TRBV20-1; cdr3_nt: TGCAGTGCTAGAGATCAATTGGACAGCAATAATTCACCCCTCCACTTT; cdr3_aa: CSARDQLDSNNSPLHF
d_call: TRBD1; j_call: TRBJ1-2; clone_size: .; v_call: TRBV7-9; cdr3_nt: TGTGCCAGCAGCCCGACAGGGTGGCGGGATGGCTACACCTTC; cdr3_aa: CASSPTGWRDGYTF
d_call: .; j_call: TRBJ2-1; clone_size: .; v_call: TRBV5-1; cdr3_nt: TGCGCCAGCAGCGAGGGGCCCTCTTTAGATGAGCAGTTCTTC; cdr3_aa: CASSEGPSLDEQFF
d_call: .; j_call: TRBJ2-1; clone_size: few; v_call: TRBV5-4; cdr3_nt: TGTGCCAGCAGCTTGCTCGAGGGTGAGCAGTTCTTC; cdr3_aa: CASSLLEGEQFF
d_call: .; j_call: TRBJ1-5; clone_size: .; v_call: TRBV21-1; cdr3_nt: TGTGCCAGCAGCAAACGGGGGTGTAATCAGCCCCAGCATTTT; cdr3_aa: CASSKRGCNQPQHF
d_call: .; j_call: TRBJ2-6; clone_size: .; v_call: TRBV7-7; cdr3_nt: TGTGCCACCGGGCCGGTCAACGTCCTGACTTTC; cdr3_aa: CATGPVNVLTF
d_call: .; j_call: TRBJ2-6; clone_size: .; v_call: TRBV24-1; cdr3_nt: TGTGCCACCAGTGATTTCGGGCACTCTGGGGCCAACGTCCTGACTTTC; cdr3_aa: CATSDFGHSGANVLTF
d_call: .; j_call: TRBJ2-3; clone_size: .; v_call: TRBV6-1; cdr3_nt: TGTGCCAGCAGTGTCGGGCCCAACACAGATACGCAGTATTTT; cdr3_aa: CASSVGPNTDTQYF
d_call: TRBD2; j_call: TRBJ2-5; clone_size: .; v_call: TRBV4-2; cdr3_nt: TGTGCCAGCAGCCAGAGCGGGGGGCTCCAAGAGACCCAGTACTTC; cdr3_aa: CASSQSGGLQETQYF
d_call: TRBD1; j_call: TRBJ2-7; clone_size: .; v_call: TRBV5-1; cdr3_nt: TGCGCCAGCAGCTGGGCCGGGACAGCCACCTACGAGCAGTACTTC; cdr3_aa: CASSWAGTATYEQYF
d_call: .; j_call: TRBJ2-5; clone_size: .; v_call: TRBV28; cdr3_nt: TGTGCCAGCAACATAGAAGAAGAGACCCAGTACTTC; cdr3_aa: CASNIEEETQYF
d_call: TRBD2; j_call: TRBJ2-3; clone_size: .; v_call: TRBV29-1; cdr3_nt: TGCAGCGCCCGGACTAGCGGGGGCCCCTGGGGGACAGATACGCAGTATTTT; cdr3_aa: CSARTSGGPWGTDTQYF
d_call: .; j_call: TRBJ2-7; clone_size: few; v_call: TRBV24-1; cdr3_nt: TGTGCCACCCCGACACCCTGTTACGAGCAGTACTTC; cdr3_aa: CATPTPCYEQYF
d_call: .; j_call: TRBJ1-2; clone_size: .; v_call: TRBV18; cdr3_nt: TGTGCCAGCTCACTCTCGACAGTCCCTAGCTATGGCTACACCTTC; cdr3_aa: CASSLSTVPSYGYTF
d_call: .; j_call: TRBJ2-5; clone_size: .; v_call: TRBV20-1; cdr3_nt: TGCAGTGCCCCCGGGGCCAACCAAGAGACCCAGTACTTC; cdr3_aa: CSAPGANQETQYF
d_call: .; j_call: TRBJ2-5; clone_size: few; v_call: TRBV3-1; cdr3_nt: TGTGCCAGCAGCCAAGATACCCAAGAGACCCAGTACTTC; cdr3_aa: CASSQDTQETQYF
d_call: .; j_call: TRBJ2-5; clone_size: .; v_call: TRBV7-9; cdr3_nt: TGTGCCAGCAGCTTAGGACTGTCCCAAGAGACCCAGTACTTC; cdr3_aa: CASSLGLSQETQYF
d_call: .; j_call: TRBJ2-1; clone_size: .; v_call: TRBV10-1; cdr3_nt: TGCGCCAGCAGTGAGACCGGGTCTGATTACAATGAGCAGTTCTTC; cdr3_aa: CASSETGSDYNEQFF
d_call: TRBD1; j_call: TRBJ1-2; clone_size: once; v_call: TRBV12-3/TRBV12-4; cdr3_nt: TGTGCCAGCACAGTACGGACAGGGGGAGGTTCGAGGGGCTACACCTTC; cdr3_aa: CASTVRTGGGSRGYTF
d_call: .; j_call: TRBJ2-6; clone_size: .; v_call: TRBV10-3; cdr3_nt: TGTGCCACATGGGCCTCTGGGGCCAACGTCCTGACTTTC; cdr3_aa: CATWASGANVLTF
d_call: TRBD1; j_call: TRBJ2-3; clone_size: few; v_call: TRBV5-1; cdr3_nt: TGCGCCAGCAGCTTGTCCGGACAGGGGAGTCCAGATACGCAGTATTTT; cdr3_aa: CASSLSGQGSPDTQYF
d_call: TRBD2; j_call: TRBJ2-5; clone_size: .; v_call: TRBV5-6; cdr3_nt: TGTGCCAGCAGCTATGGACTAGCGGGGGGGCATCAAGAGGCCCAGTACTTC; cdr3_aa: CASSYGLAGGHQEAQYF
d_call: .; j_call: TRBJ2-1; clone_size: .; v_call: TRBV11-2; cdr3_nt: TGTGCCAGCAGCCCCGCCGGAGTATACAATGAGCAGTTCTTC; cdr3_aa: CASSPAGVYNEQFF
d_call: .; j_call: TRBJ2-7; clone_size: .; v_call: TRBV3-1; cdr3_nt: TGTGCCAGCAGCTGGGGTAAGGCAGAGGGGCCCTACGAGCAGTACTTC; cdr3_aa: CASSWGKAEGPYEQYF
d_call: TRBD2; j_call: TRBJ2-1; clone_size: .; v_call: TRBV3-1; cdr3_nt: TGTGCCAGCAGCCCGGGACTAGCGGGGGGCCCTGAGTTCTTC; cdr3_aa: CASSPGLAGGPEFF
d_call: .; j_call: TRBJ2-5; clone_size: .; v_call: TRBV6-6; cdr3_nt: TGTGCCAGCCCAAGGTGGGGGGGCCACCAAGAGACCCAGTACTTC; cdr3_aa: CASPRWGGHQETQYF
d_call: TRBD1; j_call: TRBJ2-7; clone_size: .; v_call: TRBV11-1; cdr3_nt: TGTGCCAGCAGCTTAGAGGGACCGGGACAGCGAGTTCCTCGGCCTAACTACGAGCAGTACTTC; cdr3_aa: CASSLEGPGQRVPRPNYEQYF
d_call: .; j_call: TRBJ1-2; clone_size: .; v_call: TRBV5-1; cdr3_nt: TGCGCCAGCAGCGGTTTACAGGAGAATGGCTACACTTTC; cdr3_aa: CASSGLQENGYTF
d_call: .; j_call: TRBJ2-7; clone_size: .; v_call: TRBV7-8; cdr3_nt: TGTGCCAGCAGCTTAGGGGCATGCTCCTACGAGCAGTACTTC; cdr3_aa: CASSLGACSYEQYF
d_call: .; j_call: TRBJ2-2; clone_size: .; v_call: TRBV29-1; cdr3_nt: TGCAGCGTTGCGGGAAACACCGGGGAGCTGTTTTTT; cdr3_aa: CSVAGNTGELFF
d_call: .; j_call: TRBJ2-5; clone_size: .; v_call: TRBV6-2/TRBV6-3; cdr3_nt: TGTGCCAGCAGTTACGGGGGGGCGCACCAAGAGACCCAGTACTTC; cdr3_aa: CASSYGGAHQETQYF
d_call: .; j_call: TRBJ1-2; clone_size: .; v_call: TRBV6-2/TRBV6-3; cdr3_nt: TGTGCCAGCAGCCCCGGTAGGACTCCTAACTATGGCTACACCTTC; cdr3_aa: CASSPGRTPNYGYTF
d_call: .; j_call: TRBJ2-1; clone_size: .; v_call: TRBV29-1; cdr3_nt: TGCAGCGTTGAGGATAGGGTCGGCTCCTACAATGAGCAGTTCTTC; cdr3_aa: CSVEDRVGSYNEQFF
d_call: .; j_call: TRBJ2-4; clone_size: .; v_call: TRBV20-1; cdr3_nt: TGCAGTGCTAGAGCATGGGACATTCAGTACTTC; cdr3_aa: CSARAWDIQYF
d_call: .; j_call: TRBJ1-4; clone_size: .; v_call: TRBV5-1; cdr3_nt: TGCGCCAGCAGCCCCCCGGGGAGTAATGGAAAACTGTTTTTT; cdr3_aa: CASSPPGSNGKLFF
d_call: TRBD2; j_call: TRBJ2-7; clone_size: .; v_call: TRBV6-2/TRBV6-3; cdr3_nt: TGTGCCAGCAGTTACTTTCCCGGGACTAGCGGTACCTACGAGCAGTACTTC; cdr3_aa: CASSYFPGTSGTYEQYF
d_call: .; j_call: TRBJ2-3; clone_size: few; v_call: TRBV29-1; cdr3_nt: TGCAGCGTTGGACTTTCCGATACGCAGTATTTT; cdr3_aa: CSVGLSDTQYF
d_call: TRBD2; j_call: TRBJ2-3; clone_size: .; v_call: TRBV20-1; cdr3_nt: TGCAGTGCTAGAAGCACTAGCGGGGGGCGAAGCACAGATACGCAGTATTTT; cdr3_aa: CSARSTSGGRSTDTQYF
d_call: .; j_call: TRBJ2-7; clone_size: few; v_call: TRBV29-1; cdr3_nt: TGCAGCGTTATAACAGGGTACTACGAGCAGTACTTC; cdr3_aa: CSVITGYYEQYF
d_call: TRBD2; j_call: TRBJ2-5; clone_size: once; v_call: TRBV28; cdr3_nt: TGTGCCAGCAGCACACCGGGACTAGGGCCAGAGACCCAGTACTTC; cdr3_aa: CASSTPGLGPETQYF
d_call: TRBD2; j_call: TRBJ2-3; clone_size: .; v_call: TRBV12-3/TRBV12-4; cdr3_nt: TGTGCCAGCAGTCGACACATAGCGGGTCCTAGCACAGATACGCAGTATTTT; cdr3_aa: CASSRHIAGPSTDTQYF